The entry that follows covers one TCR beta chain sequence. Its specificity is not known. Each of the donors was a healthy bone marrow donor. V was clipped by 6 bases and J by 9 bases; unmatched bases: 12. The CDR3 contains 16 residues. CDR1 MDHEN and CDR2 SYDVKM come from the germline V gene. The data derive from a study of cytomegalovirus exposure and HLA in healthy donors. The study, taken as a whole, reports: Diagnosis of cytomegalovirus status made by the classifier reportedly showed high specificity and sensitivity. Being indistinguishable, some V segments were excluded, TRBV6-2 and TRBV6-3 among them.

Vbeta (60) and Jbeta (13) primers were used in the PCR. Data came from immunoSEQ multiplex PCR; TCRdb stores just in-frame clones and leaves some out. The profile shows around 210,000 clones, 79% of them singletons. The sequenced sample consisted of PBMCs. This clonotype was sampled from a male donor in good health and CMV-seropositive. V and J are TRBV28 and TRBJ2-1, with 12 nucleotides matching TRBD2. In DNA, the CDR3 is TGTGCCAGCAGCGGCCCGACTAGCGGGAGAACCAGTGAGCAGTTCTTC. It yields the protein CASSGPTSGRTSEQFF.